This note documents a single T cell receptor (beta chain) sequence. These data belong to a study of blood T cell repertoires in COVID-19. The CDR3 is 16 residues long. V gave up 2 bases and J gave up 4 bases, with 15 bases separating them. Germline values: CDR1 KGHSH, CDR2 LQKENI. Sequencing used immunoSEQ multiplex PCR; TCRdb keeps in-frame clones, though not all of them. This table has roughly 25,000 clones, about 90% appearing once. The sequencing input was peripheral blood. The origin of this receptor is an older man with acute or convalescent COVID-19. The genes are TRBV18 and TRBJ1-3; D is unresolved. The DNA for the CDR3 is TGTGCCAGCTCACCATCGGGAGTCGCGGGGGGAAACACCATATATTTT. Residues: CASSPSGVAGGNTIYF.